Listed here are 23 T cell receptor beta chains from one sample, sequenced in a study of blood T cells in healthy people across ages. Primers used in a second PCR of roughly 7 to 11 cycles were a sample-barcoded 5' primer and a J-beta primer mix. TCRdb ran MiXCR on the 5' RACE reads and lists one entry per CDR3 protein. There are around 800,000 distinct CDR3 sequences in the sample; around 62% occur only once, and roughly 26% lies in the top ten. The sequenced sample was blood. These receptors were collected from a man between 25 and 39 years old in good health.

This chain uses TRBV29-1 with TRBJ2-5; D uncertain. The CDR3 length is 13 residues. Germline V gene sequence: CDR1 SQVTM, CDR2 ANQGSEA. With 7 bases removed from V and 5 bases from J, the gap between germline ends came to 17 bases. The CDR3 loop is CSAHGQDGETQYF. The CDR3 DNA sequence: TGCAGCGCTCACGGGCAGGATGGGGAGACCCAGTACTTC.

The CDR3 sequence: CASSQEVGGAGANVLTF. The CDR3 DNA is TGTGCCAGCAGCCAAGAGGTGGGGGGGGCTGGGGCCAACGTCCTGACTTTC. The chain joins TRBV4-2 to TRBJ2-6; TRBD2 matches 7 bases. CDR1 and CDR2 (germline): LGHNA, YNFKEQ. V dropped 0 bases and J dropped 2; count of bases not matched to a gene: 4. The CDR3 has 17 amino acids.

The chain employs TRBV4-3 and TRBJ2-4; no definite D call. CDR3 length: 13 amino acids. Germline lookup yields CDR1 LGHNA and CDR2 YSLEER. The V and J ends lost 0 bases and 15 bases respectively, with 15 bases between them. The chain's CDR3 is CASSQDLGYRPYF. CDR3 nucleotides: TGCGCCAGCAGCCAAGATTTGGGATATCGGCCGTACTTC.

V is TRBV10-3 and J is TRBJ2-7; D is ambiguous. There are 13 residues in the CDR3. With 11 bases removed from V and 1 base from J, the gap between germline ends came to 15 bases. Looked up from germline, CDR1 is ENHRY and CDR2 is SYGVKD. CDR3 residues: CASTTPLSYEQYF. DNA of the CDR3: TGTGCCTCAACGACACCCCTATCCTACGAGCAGTACTTC.

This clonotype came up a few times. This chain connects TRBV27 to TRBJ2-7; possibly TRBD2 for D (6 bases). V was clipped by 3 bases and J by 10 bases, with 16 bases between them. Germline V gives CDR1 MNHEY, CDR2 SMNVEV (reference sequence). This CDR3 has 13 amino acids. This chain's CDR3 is CASSLGVSGDQYF. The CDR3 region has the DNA TGTGCCAGCAGTTTGGGTGTATCGGGAGATCAGTACTTC.

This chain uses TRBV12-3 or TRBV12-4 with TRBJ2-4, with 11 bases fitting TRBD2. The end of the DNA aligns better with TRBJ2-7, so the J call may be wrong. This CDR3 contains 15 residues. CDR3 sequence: CASGQTSGATYEQYF. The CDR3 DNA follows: TGTGCCAGCGGCCAGACTAGCGGGGCTACCTACGAGCAGTACTTC.

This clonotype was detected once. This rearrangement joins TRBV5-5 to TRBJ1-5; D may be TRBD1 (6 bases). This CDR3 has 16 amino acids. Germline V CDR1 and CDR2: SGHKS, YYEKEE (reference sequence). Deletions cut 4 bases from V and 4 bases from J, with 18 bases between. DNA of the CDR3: TGTGCCAGCAGCGCTGGGGGTACAGGGATTAATCAGCCCCAGCATTTT. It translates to CASSAGGTGINQPQHF.

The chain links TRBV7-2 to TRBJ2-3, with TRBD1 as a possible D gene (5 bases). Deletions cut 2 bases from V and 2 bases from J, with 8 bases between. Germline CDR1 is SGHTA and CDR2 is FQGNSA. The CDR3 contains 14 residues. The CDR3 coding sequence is TGTGCCAGCAGCTTACAGGGATACACAGATACGCAGTATTTT. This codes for CASSLQGYTDTQYF.

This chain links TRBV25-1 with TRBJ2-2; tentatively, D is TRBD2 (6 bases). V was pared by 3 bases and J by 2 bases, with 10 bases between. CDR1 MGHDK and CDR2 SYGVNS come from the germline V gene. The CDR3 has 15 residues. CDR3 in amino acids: CASSEGLGNTGELFF. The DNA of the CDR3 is TGTGCCAGCAGTGAGGGACTGGGAAACACCGGGGAGCTGTTTTTT.

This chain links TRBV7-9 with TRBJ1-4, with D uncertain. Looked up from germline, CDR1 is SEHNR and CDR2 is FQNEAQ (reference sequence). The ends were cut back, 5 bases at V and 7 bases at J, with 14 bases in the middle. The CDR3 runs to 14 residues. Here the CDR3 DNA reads TGTGCCAGCAGCCTTGCGACAAGGCGTGAAAAACTGTTTTTT. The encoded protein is CASSLATRREKLFF.

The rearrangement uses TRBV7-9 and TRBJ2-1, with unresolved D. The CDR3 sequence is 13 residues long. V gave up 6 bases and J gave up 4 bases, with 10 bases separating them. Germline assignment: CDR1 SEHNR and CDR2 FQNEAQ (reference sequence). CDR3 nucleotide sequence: TGTGCCAGCAGACCGACAAGGTACAATGAGCAGTTCTTC. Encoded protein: CASRPTRYNEQFF.

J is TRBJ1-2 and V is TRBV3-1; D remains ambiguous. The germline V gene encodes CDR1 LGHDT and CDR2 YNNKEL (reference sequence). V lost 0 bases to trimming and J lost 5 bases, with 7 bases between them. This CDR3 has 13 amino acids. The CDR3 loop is CASSQETVYGYTF. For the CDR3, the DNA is TGTGCCAGCAGCCAAGAGACGGTTTATGGCTACACCTTC. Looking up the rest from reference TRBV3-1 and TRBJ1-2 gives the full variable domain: DTAVSQTPKYLVTQMGNDKSIKCEQNLGHDTMYWYKQDSKKFLKIMFSYNNKELIINETVPNRFSPKSPDKAHLNLHINSLELGDSAVYFCASSQETVYGYTFGSGTRLTVV.

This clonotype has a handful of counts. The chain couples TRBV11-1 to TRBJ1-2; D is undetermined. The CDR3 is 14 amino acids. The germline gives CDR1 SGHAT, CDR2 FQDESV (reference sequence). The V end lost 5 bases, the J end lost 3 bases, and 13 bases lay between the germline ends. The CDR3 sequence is CASSPQREDYGYTF. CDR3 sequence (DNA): TGTGCCAGCAGCCCTCAGCGGGAGGACTATGGCTACACCTTC. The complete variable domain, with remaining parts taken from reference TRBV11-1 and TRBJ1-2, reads EAEVAQSPRYKITEKSQAVAFWCDPISGHATLYWYRQILGQGPELLVQFQDESVVDDSQLPKDRFSAERLKGVDSTLKIQPAELGDSAMYLCASSPQREDYGYTFGSGTRLTVV.

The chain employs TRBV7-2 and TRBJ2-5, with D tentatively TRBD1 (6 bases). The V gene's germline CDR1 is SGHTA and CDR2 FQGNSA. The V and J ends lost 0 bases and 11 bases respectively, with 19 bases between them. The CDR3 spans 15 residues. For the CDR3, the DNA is TGTGCCAGCAGCTTAGCGGCTCAGGGGTACAATGAGCAGTACTTC. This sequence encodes CASSLAAQGYNEQYF.

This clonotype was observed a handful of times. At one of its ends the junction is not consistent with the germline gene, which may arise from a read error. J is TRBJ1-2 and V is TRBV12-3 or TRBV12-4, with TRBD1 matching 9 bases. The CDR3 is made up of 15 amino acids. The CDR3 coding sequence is TGTGCCAGCAGTTTACTCGGGACAGGGAACTCTGGCTACACCTTC. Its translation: CASSLLGTGNSGYTF.

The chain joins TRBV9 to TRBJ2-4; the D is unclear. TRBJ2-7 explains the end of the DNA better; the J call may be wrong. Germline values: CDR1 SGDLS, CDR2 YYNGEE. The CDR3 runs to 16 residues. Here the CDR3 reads CASSETLRKSSYEQYF. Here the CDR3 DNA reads TGTGCCAGCAGCGAGACCCTCCGGAAAAGCTCCTACGAGCAGTACTTC.

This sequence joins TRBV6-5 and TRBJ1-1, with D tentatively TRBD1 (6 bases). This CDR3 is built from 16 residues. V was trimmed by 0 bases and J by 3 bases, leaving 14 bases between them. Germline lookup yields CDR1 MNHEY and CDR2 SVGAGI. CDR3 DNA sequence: TGTGCCAGCAGTTACTCAGGGCGGGGGGCGGACACTGAAGCTTTCTTT. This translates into CASSYSGRGADTEAFF.

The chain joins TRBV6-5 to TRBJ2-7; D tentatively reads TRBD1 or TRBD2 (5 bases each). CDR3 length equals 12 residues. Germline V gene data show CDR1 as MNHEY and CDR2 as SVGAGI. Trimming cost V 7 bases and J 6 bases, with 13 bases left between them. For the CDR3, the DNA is TGTGCCAGCACTCCTCGGGGCGGCGAGCAGTACTTC. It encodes CASTPRGGEQYF.

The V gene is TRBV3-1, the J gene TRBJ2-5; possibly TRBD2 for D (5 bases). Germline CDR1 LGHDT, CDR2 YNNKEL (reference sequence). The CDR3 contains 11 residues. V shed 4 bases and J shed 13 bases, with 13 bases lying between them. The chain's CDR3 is CASSPGRIWYF. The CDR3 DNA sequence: TGTGCCAGCAGCCCTGGGAGAATATGGTACTTC.

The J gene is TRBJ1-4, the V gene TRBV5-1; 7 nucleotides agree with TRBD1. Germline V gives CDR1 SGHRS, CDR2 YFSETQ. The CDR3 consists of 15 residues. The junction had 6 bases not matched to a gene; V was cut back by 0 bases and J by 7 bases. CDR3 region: CASSLAGGTGEKLFF. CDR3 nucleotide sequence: TGCGCCAGCAGCTTGGCAGGGGGTACGGGTGAAAAACTGTTTTTT. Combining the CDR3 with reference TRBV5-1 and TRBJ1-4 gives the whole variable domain KAGVTQTPRYLIKTRGQQVTLSCSPISGHRSVSWYQQTPGQGLQFLFEYFSETQRNKGNFPGRFSGRQFSNSRSEMNVSTLELGDSALYLCASSLAGGTGEKLFFGSGTQLSVL.

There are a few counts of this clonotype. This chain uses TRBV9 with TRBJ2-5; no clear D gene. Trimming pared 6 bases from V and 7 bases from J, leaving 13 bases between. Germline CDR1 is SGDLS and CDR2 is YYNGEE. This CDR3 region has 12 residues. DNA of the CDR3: TGTGCCAGCATACTCCGGAGTGGGACCCAGTACTTC. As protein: CASILRSGTQYF.

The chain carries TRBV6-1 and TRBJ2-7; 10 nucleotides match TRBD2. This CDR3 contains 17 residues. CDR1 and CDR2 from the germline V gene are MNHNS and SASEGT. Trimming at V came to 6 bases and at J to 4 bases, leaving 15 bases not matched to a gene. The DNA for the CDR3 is TGTGCCAGCAGACCCGAGAGCGGGGGGGCCCCATCGTACGAGCAGTACTTC. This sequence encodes CASRPESGGAPSYEQYF.

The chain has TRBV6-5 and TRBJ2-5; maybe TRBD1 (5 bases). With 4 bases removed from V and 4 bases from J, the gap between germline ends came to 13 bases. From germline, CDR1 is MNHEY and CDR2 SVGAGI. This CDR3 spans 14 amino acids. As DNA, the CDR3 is TGTGCCAGCAGTTTCCTTGCTAGGGGAGAGACCCAGTACTTC. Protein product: CASSFLARGETQYF.